Described below is a single TCR beta chain sequence and its context. This clonotype was detected ten times or more. No cognate antigen has been identified for it. Base qualities are not provided; no much larger clone lies one nucleotide away. This record belongs to a study of T cell repertoires in cytomegalovirus infection (dated by TCRdb to between 2017 and 2020). In terms of the full investigation: The HLA type of each donor mattered for the analysis, because public TCR beta signatures pointed to carriage of CMV infection along with the matching HLA type.

The sequencer listed for this sample is Illumina HiSeq 1500. The public reads were reprocessed in TCRdb via fastp at Q25 and MiXCR, keeping in-frame beta chains. Identical CDR3 proteins give one entry, which carries the most common genes and DNA. The sample table shows hundreds of thousands of distinct CDR3 sequences, and 15% to 20% are seen once. In total, the top ten clones hold around 10% of the sample. Broad study findings and their caveats: Carriers of CMV infection plus the relevant HLA type were discriminated by the cumulative frequency of public TCR beta family members in the study cohort and in an independent approximately 400-donor cohort. The ex vivo response was dominated by HLA-C-restricted CMV-specific TCR beta clonotypes, and the single most frequent clonotype in two of eight donors was supplied by these HLA-C-restricted clonotypes.

The CDR3 starts with the cysteine, ends with the phenylalanine, and has 14 residues. Only CDR3 DNA is held: 42 bases, read in frame from base 1. Deletion took 0 bases off V and 11 bases off J, with a span of 15 bases between the germline ends. The germline V gene gives CDR1 as SGHTA and CDR2 as FQGNSA. Recombination connected TRBV7-2 to TRBJ2-3; the D region may be TRBD1 or TRBD2, each matching 5 bases equally. This TCR was recovered from a human donor in good health (CMV status not recorded). Some clones in this sample may be carry-over from other donors' samples. Material: PBMCs. The CDR3 corresponds to CASSLAHGAAGQYF. The sequence in DNA is TGTGCCAGCAGCTTAGCGCATGGGGCCGCGGGGCAGTATTTT.